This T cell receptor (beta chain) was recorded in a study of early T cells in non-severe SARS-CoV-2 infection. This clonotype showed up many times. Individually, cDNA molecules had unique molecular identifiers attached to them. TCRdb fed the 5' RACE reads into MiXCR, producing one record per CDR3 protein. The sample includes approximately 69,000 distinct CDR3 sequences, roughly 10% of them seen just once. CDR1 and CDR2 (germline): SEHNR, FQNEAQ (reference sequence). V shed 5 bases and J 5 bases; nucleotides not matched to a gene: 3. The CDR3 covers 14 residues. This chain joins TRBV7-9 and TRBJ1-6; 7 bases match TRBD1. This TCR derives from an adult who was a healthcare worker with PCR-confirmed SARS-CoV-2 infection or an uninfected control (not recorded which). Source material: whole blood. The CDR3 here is CASSLGQNNSPLHF. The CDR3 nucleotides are TGTGCCAGCAGCCTGGGACAGAATAATTCACCCCTCCACTTT.